This TCR beta chain was observed in a study of blood T cell repertoires in COVID-19. TCRdb's copy holds only in-frame clones and misses some; the assay was immunoSEQ multiplex PCR. Of around 200,000 clones listed, roughly 87% were seen once; the top ten hold 1.9%. This CDR3 spans 16 amino acids. The germline V gene has CDR1 SGHRS and CDR2 YFSETQ. V gave up 1 base and J gave up 2 bases; unmatched junction bases: 3. The chain uses TRBV5-1 and TRBJ1-3; 10 bases line up with TRBD1. This receptor was taken from a man in his forties with active or convalescent COVID-19. Sequenced material: peripheral blood. CDR3 sequence: CASSLPGTGAGNTIYF. CDR3 DNA: TGCGCCAGCAGCTTGCCTGGGACAGGGGCTGGAAACACCATATATTTT.